One TCR beta chain is described in this entry. Germline V gene lookup returns CDR1 MNHNY and CDR2 SVGAGI (reference sequence). CDR3 length: 16 amino acids. The germline V and J ends were trimmed by 2 bases and 2 bases, with 13 bases remaining between them. Methods used by the authors: For nucleated cells, counts were estimated from reference gene primer amplification. TCRdb's table, derived via immunoSEQ multiplex PCR, lists solely in-frame clones and lacks some. V, J and clone size were drawn from that table, and D and trimming were deduced from the DNA. The data show about 90,000 clones, 80% to 90% seen once. These data are taken from a study of blood T cell repertoires in COVID-19. As for the study in general: Italy, Spain and the United States were the sources of the convalescent and acute COVID-19 samples. PBMCs, B-cell-depleted T cells, or T cells were the source of the cDNA or gDNA that made up the material.

Seattle-derived patients entered the study during active infection and were followed longitudinally. V is TRBV6-6 and J is TRBJ1-5; no firm D call. Sequenced: peripheral blood. The sequence was collected from a man aged 50-60 years with COVID-19, enrolled during active disease. This chain's CDR3 is CASSYPFPGGNQPQHF. The CDR3 coding sequence is TGTGCCAGCAGTTACCCATTCCCAGGCGGCAATCAGCCCCAGCATTTT.